This T cell receptor beta chain came from a study of a mutant IDH1 vaccine in newly diagnosed glioma. TCRdb keeps only in-frame clones here, not all; method: immunoSEQ multiplex PCR. This sample has tens of thousands of clones, with roughly 80% found just once. The V gene's germline CDR1 is SGHRS and CDR2 YFSETQ. Deletions cut 0 bases from V and 5 bases from J, with 5 bases between. This CDR3 has 12 residues. Details on this clone: The antigen is unknown.

The time point: week 11, during vaccination. Every vaccination contained 300 ug of the mutant IDH1 20-mer peptide and was paired with topical imiquimod. The sequence came from a woman aged 45 to 65 with glioma. This sequence joins TRBV5-1 and TRBJ2-5; D call uncertain. The sequences come from PBMCs, collected from a glioma patient whose treatment included an IDH1 peptide vaccine. CDR3 sequence reads: CASSLVSETQYF. CDR3 DNA: TGCGCCAGCAGCTTGGTGTCGGAGACCCAGTACTTC.